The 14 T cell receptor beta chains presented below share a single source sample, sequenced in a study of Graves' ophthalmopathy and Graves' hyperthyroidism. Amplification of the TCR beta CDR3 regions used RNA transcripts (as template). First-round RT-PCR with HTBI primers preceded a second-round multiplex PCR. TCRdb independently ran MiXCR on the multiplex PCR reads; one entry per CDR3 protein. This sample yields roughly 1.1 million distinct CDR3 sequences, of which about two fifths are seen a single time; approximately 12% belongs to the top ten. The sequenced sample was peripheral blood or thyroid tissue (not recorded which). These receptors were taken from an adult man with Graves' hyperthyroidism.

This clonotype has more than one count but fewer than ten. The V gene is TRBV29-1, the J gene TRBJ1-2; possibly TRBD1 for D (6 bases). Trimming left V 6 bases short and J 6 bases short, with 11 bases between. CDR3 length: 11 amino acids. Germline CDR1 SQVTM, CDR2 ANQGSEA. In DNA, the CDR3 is TGCAGCGTCAGGGGATCGCATGGCTACACCTTC. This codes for CSVRGSHGYTF.

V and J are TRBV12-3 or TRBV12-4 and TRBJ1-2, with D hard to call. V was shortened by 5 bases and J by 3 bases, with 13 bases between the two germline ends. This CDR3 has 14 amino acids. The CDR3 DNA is TGTGCCAGCAGTAGAGCGAATTCTTACTATGGCTACACCTTC. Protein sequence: CASSRANSYYGYTF.

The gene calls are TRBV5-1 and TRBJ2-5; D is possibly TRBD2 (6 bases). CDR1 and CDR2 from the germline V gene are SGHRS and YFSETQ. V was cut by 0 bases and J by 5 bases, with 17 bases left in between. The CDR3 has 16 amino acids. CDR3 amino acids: CASSLAGDSSRETQYF. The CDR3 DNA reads TGCGCCAGCAGCTTGGCTGGGGACTCTTCAAGGGAGACCCAGTACTTC.

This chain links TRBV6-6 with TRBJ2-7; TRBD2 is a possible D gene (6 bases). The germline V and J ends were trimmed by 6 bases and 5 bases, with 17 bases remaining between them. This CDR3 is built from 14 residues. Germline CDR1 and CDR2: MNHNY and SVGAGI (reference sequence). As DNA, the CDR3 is TGTGCCAGCAGCCACGGGGGACTCCAGAACGAGCAGTACTTC. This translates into CASSHGGLQNEQYF.

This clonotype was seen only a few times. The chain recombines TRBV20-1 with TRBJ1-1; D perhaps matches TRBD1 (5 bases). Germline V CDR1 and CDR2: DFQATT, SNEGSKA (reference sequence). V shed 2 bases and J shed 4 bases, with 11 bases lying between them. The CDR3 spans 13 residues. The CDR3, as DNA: TGCAGTGCTAGAAGGGGCGTGATCACTGAAGCTTTCTTT. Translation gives CSARRGVITEAFF.

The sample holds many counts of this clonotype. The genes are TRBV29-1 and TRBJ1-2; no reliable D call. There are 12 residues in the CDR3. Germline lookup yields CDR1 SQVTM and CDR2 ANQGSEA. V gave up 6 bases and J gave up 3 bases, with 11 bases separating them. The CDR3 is CSVAHGYYGYTF. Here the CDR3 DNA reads TGCAGCGTCGCTCACGGGTACTATGGCTACACCTTC.

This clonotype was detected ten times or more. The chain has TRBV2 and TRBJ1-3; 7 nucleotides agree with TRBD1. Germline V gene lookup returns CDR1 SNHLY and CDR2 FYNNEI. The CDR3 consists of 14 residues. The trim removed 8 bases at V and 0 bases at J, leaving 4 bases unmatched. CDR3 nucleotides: TGTGCCAGCGACGACAGGGCCTCTGGAAACACCATATATTTT. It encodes CASDDRASGNTIYF.

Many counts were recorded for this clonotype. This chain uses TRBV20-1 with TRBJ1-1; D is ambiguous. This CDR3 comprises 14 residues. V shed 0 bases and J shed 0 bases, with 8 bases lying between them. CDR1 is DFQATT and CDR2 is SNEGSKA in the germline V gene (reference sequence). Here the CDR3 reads CSARDASLNTEAFF. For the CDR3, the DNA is TGCAGTGCTAGAGATGCATCACTGAACACTGAAGCTTTCTTT.

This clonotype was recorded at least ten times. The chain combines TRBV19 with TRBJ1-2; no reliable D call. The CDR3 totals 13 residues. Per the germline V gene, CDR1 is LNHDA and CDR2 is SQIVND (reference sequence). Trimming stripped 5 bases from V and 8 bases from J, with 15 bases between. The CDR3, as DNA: TGTGCCAGTAGTCCCCCGCCGACGGGAGGCTACACCTTC. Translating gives CASSPPPTGGYTF.

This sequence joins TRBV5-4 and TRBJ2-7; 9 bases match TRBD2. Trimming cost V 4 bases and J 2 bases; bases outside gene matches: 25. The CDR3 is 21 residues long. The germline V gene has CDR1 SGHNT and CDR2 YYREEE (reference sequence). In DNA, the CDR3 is TGTGCCAGCAGCCAAACCGCCGGCGGGAGGGGACCCACAGGGAGGACCTACGAGCAGTACTTC. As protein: CASSQTAGGRGPTGRTYEQYF.

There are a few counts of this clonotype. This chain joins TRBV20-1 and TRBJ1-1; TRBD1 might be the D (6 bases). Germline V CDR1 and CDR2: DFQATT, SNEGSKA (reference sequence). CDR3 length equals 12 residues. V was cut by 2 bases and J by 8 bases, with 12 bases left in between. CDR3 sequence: CSARTGGLEAFF. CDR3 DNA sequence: TGCAGTGCTAGAACGGGGGGCCTAGAAGCTTTCTTT.

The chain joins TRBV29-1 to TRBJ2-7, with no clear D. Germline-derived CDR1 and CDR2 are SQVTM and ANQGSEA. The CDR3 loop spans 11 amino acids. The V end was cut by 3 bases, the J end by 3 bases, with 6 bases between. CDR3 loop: CSVDGVYEQYF. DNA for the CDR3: TGCAGCGTTGATGGTGTCTACGAGCAGTACTTC.

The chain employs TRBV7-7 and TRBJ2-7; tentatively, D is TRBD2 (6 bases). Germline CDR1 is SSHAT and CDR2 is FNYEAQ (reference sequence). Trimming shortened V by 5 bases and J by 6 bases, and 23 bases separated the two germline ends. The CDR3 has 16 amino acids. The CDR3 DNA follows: TGTGCCAGCAGCGCTAGACGGGACTCTGGGCCTCTCGAGCAGTACTTC. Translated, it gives CASSARRDSGPLEQYF.

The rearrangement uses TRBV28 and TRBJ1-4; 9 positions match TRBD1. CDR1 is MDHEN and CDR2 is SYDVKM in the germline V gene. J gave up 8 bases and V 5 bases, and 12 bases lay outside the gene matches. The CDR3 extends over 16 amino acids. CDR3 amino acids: CASSTYRDREYEKLFF. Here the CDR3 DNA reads TGTGCCAGCAGTACCTACCGGGACAGGGAGTACGAAAAACTGTTTTTT.